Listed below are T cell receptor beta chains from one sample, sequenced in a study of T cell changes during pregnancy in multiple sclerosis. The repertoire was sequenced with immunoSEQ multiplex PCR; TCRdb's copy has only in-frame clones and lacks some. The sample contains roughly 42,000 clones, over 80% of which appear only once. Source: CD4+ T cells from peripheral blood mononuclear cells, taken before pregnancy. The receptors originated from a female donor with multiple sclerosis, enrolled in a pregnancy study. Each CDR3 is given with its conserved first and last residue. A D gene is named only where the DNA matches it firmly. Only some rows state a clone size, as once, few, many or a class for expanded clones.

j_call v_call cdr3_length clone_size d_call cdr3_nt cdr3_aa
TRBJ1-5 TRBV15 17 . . TGTGCCACCAGCAGACGGCCCCAGGAACAGTTCAATCAGCCCCAGCATTTT CATSRRPQEQFNQPQHF
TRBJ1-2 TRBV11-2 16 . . TGTGCCAGCAGCCACGGTCGGGGGGTATGGGACTATGGCTACACCTTC CASSHGRGVWDYGYTF
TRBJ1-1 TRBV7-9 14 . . TGTGCCAGCAGCTTCGATACAGGGAGAGGTGAAGCTTTCTTT CASSFDTGRGEAFF
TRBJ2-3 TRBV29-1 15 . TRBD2 TGCAGCGTTGAACTAGGACTAGCGGGGGTGAATACGCAGTATTTT CSVELGLAGVNTQYF
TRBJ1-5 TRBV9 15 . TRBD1 TGTGCCAGCAGCGCCTCAGGGGGGAACAATCAGCCCCAGCATTTT CASSASGGNNQPQHF
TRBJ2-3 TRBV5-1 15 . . TGCGCCAGCAGCTTGGGGGGAGCAGCCACAGATACGCAGTATTTT CASSLGGAATDTQYF
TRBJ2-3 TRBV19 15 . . TGTGCCAGTAGTATTCTTCGGACTAGCACAGATACGCAGTATTTT CASSILRTSTDTQYF
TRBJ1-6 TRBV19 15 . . TGTGCCAGTATCTCGCTCGACAGGCCTAGCTCACCCCTCCACTTT CASISLDRPSSPLHF
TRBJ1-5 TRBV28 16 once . TGTGCCAGCAGTTTATTTGGGGGCCTTAGCAATCAGCCCCAGCATTTT CASSLFGGLSNQPQHF
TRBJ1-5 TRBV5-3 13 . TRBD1 TGTGCCAGTCATGGACAGGTAAATCAGCCCCAGCATTTT CASHGQVNQPQHF
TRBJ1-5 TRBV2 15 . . TGTGCCAGCAGTGTAGGGCCAGGGGCTAATCAGCCCCAGCATTTT CASSVGPGANQPQHF
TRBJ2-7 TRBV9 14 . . TGTGCCAGCAGCGTAGGGTCAGTCTCCTACGAGCAGTACTTC CASSVGSVSYEQYF
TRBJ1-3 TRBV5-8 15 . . TGTGCCAGCAGCCTGACCACAGGCGGAGGAAACACCATATATTTT CASSLTTGGGNTIYF
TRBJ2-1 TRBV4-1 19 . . TGCGCCAGCAGCCAAGAACAGGGCCTAAGACCGGGCGCTTACAATGAGCAGTTCTTC CASSQEQGLRPGAYNEQFF
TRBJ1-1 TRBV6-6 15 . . TGTGCCAGCAGTTACTCTACAGGGTGGGGCACTGAAGCTTTCTTT CASSYSTGWGTEAFF
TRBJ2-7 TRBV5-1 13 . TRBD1 TGCGCCAGCAGCATCGGACAGGTACGCGAGCAGTACTTC CASSIGQVREQYF
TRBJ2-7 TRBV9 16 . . TGTGCCAGCAGCGTAGGGGGGGGCGCCTATGGCTACGAGCAGTACTTC CASSVGGGAYGYEQYF
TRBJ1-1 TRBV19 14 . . TGTGCCAGTAGTAGACAGTATATGAACACTGAAGCTTTCTTT CASSRQYMNTEAFF
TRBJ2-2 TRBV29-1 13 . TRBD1 TGCAGCGTTTTCGGACAGGGGACCGGGGAGCTGTTTTTT CSVFGQGTGELFF
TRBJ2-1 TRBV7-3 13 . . TGTGCCAGCAGCTTAAACAGATACAATGAGCAGTTCTTC CASSLNRYNEQFF
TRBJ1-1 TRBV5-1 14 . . TGCGCCAGCAGCAATCGAGGGGGGAACACTGAAGCTTTCTTT CASSNRGGNTEAFF
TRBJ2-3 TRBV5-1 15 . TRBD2 TGCGCCAGCAGGTCCGGCGGGGGATTCGGAGATACGCAGTATTTT CASRSGGGFGDTQYF
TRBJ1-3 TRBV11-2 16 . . TGTGCCAGCAACGGTCTCTGGGGCAGCTCTGGAAACACCATATATTTT CASNGLWGSSGNTIYF
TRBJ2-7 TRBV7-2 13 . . TGTGCCAGCAGCTTAGCCAGGGAAGACGAGCAGTACTTC CASSLAREDEQYF
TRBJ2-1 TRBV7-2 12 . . TGTGCCAGCAGCCCATTTTTCCATGAGCAGTTCTTC CASSPFFHEQFF
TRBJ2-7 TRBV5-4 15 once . TGTGCCAGCAGCTTAGCCGGACAGCTCTCCTACGAGCAGTACTTC CASSLAGQLSYEQYF
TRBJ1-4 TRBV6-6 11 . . TGTGCCAGCAGTAGGACAGAGAAACTGTTTTTT CASSRTEKLFF
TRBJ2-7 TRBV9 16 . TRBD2 TGTGCCAGCAGCCCCAGAGGGCCTAGCGGGGGTTACGAGCAGTACTTC CASSPRGPSGGYEQYF
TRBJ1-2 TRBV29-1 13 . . TGCAGCGTTGAATCCAGATTTAATTATGGCTACACCTTC CSVESRFNYGYTF
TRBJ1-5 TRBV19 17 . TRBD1 TGTGCCAGTAGTATAGATCCTGACAGGGTAAATTATCAGCCCCAGCATTTT CASSIDPDRVNYQPQHF
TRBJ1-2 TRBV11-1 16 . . TGTGCCAGCAGCTTAGCCCCAGGACAAGGGCCCTTCGGCTACACCTTC CASSLAPGQGPFGYTF
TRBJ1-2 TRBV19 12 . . TGTGCCAGTGCAACAGGGAACTATGGCTACACCTTC CASATGNYGYTF
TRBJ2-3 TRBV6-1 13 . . TGTGCCAGCAGCTGGACTAGCACAGATACGCAGTATTTT CASSWTSTDTQYF
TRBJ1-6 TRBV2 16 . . TGTGCCAGTGCCACTACAGGGTCCGGAAATAATTCACCCCTCCACTTT CASATTGSGNNSPLHF
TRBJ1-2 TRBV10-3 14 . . TGTGCCATCAAAAATCCGGGAGTCTACTATGGCTACACCTTC CAIKNPGVYYGYTF
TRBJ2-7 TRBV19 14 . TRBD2 TGTGCCAGTAGTACTCGGGAGGGAAGATACGAGCAGTACTTC CASSTREGRYEQYF